The clone carrying this T cell receptor (beta chain) was recorded many times. The antigen remains unidentified. These data come from a study of T cells in Graves' hyperthyroidism and ophthalmopathy. There are 14 residues in the CDR3. In germline, CDR1 is SNHLY, CDR2 FYNNEI. V lost 4 bases and J 4 bases, leaving 13 bases between the germline ends. The CDR3 regions of TCR beta were amplified from RNA transcripts. A set of HTBI primers served as the primers for a first-round RT-PCR of the TCR CDR3. TCRdb reanalysed the multiplex PCR reads using MiXCR and keeps one entry per CDR3 protein. The table has around 600,000 distinct CDR3 sequences, approximately 15% seen once; the top ten hold around 3.3%. Whole-study findings and limits: For ophthalmopathy, model prediction preceded onset by a median roughly 6.2 months.

The authors obtained PBMCs from more than 8 ml of fresh peripheral blood. Material for sequencing was blood. The rearrangement uses TRBV2 and TRBJ1-1, with a possible D match to TRBD1 (5 bases). The origin of this receptor is a middle-aged woman with Graves' ophthalmopathy. CDR3 residues: CASSVQEPGTEAFF. CDR3 bases: TGTGCCAGCAGTGTACAGGAGCCTGGCACTGAAGCTTTCTTT.